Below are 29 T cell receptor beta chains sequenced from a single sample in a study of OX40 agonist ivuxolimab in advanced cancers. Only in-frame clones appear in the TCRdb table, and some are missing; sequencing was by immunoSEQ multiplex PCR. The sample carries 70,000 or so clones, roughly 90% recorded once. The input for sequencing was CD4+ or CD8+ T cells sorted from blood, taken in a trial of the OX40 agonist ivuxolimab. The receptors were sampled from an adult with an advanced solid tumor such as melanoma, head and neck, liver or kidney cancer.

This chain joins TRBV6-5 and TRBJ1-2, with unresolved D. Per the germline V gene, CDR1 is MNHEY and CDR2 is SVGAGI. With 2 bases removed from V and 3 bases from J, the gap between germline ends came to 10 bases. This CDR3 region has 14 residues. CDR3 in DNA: TGTGCCAGCAGTTACCGGCAGGCGGACTATGGCTACACCTTC. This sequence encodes CASSYRQADYGYTF.

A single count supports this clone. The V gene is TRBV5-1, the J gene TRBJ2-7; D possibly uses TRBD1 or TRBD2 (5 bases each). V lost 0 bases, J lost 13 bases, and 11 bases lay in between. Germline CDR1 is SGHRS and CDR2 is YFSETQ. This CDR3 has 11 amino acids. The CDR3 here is CASSLGAGTYF. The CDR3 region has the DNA TGCGCCAGCAGCTTGGGGGCAGGGACCTACTTC.

This chain's CDR3 is CATLTGLGDPNEQFF. The CDR3 region has the DNA TGTGCCACTCTAACGGGACTCGGCGACCCAAATGAGCAGTTCTTC. The chain employs TRBV6-1 and TRBJ2-1, with D perhaps TRBD2 (6 bases). Deletions cut 10 bases from V and 7 bases from J, with 23 bases between. CDR3 size: 15 residues. Germline V lookup: CDR1 MNHNS, CDR2 SASEGT.

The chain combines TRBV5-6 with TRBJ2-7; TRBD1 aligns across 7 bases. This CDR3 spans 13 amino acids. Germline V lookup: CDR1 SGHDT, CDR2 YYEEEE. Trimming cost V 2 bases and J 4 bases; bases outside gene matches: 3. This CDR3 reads CASSFGGQYEQYF. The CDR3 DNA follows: TGTGCCAGCAGCTTTGGGGGACAGTACGAGCAGTACTTC.

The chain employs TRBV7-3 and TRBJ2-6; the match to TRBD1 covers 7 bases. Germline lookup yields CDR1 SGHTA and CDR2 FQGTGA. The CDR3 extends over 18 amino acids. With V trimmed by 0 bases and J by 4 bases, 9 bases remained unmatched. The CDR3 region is CASSLTGGELSGANVLTF. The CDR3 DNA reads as TGTGCCAGCAGCTTAACAGGGGGCGAGTTATCCGGGGCCAACGTCCTGACTTTC.

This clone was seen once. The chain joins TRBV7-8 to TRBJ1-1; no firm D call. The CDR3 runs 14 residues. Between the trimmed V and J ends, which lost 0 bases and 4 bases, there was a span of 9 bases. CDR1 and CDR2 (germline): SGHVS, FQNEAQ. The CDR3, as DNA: TGTGCCAGCAGCTTAGCTCCGACGGTCACTGAAGCTTTCTTT. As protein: CASSLAPTVTEAFF.

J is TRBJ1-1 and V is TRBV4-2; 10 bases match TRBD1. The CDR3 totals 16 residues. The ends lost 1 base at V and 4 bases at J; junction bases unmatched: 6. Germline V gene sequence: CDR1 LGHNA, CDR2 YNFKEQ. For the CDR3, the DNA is TGTGCCAGCAGCCAAGTCCTCGGGACAGGGGTCACTGAAGCTTTCTTT. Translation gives CASSQVLGTGVTEAFF.

CDR3 coding DNA: TGCGCCATCCACATCGGGGAGCTGTTTTTT. It codes for CAIHIGELFF. The chain has TRBV10-1 and TRBJ2-2; D is unclear. Germline V gene data show CDR1 as WNHNN and CDR2 as SYGVQD (reference sequence). The CDR3 loop spans 10 amino acids. Trimming left V 10 bases short and J 7 bases short, with 7 bases between.

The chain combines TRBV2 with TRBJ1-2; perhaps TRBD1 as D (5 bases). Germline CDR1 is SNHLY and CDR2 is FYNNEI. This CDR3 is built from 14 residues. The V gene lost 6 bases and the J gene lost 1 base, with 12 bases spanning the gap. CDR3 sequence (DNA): TGTGCCAGCAGAGATCCAGGGAGTAACTATGGCTACACCTTC. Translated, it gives CASRDPGSNYGYTF. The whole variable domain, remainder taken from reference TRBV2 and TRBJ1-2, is EPEVTQTPSHQVTQMGQEVILRCVPISNHLYFYWYRQILGQKVEFLVSFYNNEISEKSEIFDDQFSVERPDGSNFTLKIRSTKLEDSAMYFCASRDPGSNYGYTFGSGTRLTVV.

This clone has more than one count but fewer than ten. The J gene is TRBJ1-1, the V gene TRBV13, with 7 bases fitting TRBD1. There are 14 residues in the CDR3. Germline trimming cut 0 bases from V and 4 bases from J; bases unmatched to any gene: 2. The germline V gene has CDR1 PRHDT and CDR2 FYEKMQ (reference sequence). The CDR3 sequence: CASSLGTGSTEAFF. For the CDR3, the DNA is TGTGCCAGCAGCTTAGGGACAGGGTCCACTGAAGCTTTCTTT. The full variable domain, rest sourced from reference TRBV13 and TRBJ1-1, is AAGVIQSPRHLIKEKRETATLKCYPIPRHDTVYWYQQGPGQDPQFLISFYEKMQSDKGSIPDRFSAQQFSDYHSELNMSSLELGDSALYFCASSLGTGSTEAFFGQGTRLTVV.

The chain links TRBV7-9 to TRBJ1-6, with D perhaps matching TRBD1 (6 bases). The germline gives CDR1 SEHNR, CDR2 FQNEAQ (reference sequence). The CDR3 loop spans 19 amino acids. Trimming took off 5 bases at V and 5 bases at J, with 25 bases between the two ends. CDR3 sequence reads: CASSPSRTDQMRNNSPLHF. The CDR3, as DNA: TGTGCCAGCAGCCCGTCCCGGACAGACCAGATGCGAAATAATTCACCCCTCCACTTT.

The CDR3 nucleotides read TGCAGCGTTGAAGACCCCAGGGGGGTGGATACGCAGTATTTT. This encodes CSVEDPRGVDTQYF. V and J are TRBV29-1 and TRBJ2-3; D perhaps matches TRBD1 (7 bases). CDR1 SQVTM and CDR2 ANQGSEA come from the germline V gene. V lost 0 bases and J lost 6, with 13 bases in between. The CDR3 sequence is 14 residues long.

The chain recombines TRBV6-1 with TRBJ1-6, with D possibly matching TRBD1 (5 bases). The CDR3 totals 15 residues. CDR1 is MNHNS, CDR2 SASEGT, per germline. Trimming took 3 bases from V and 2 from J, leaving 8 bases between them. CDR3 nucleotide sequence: TGTGCCAGCAGTGATTGGGGGACCTATAATTCACCCCTCCACTTT. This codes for CASSDWGTYNSPLHF.

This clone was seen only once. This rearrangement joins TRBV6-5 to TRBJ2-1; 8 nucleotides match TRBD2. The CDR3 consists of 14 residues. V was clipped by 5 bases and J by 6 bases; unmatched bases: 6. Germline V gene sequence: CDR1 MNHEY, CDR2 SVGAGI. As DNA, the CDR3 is TGTGCCAGCAGTCCCGGGACTAGAGTCAATGAGCAGTTCTTC. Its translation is CASSPGTRVNEQFF.

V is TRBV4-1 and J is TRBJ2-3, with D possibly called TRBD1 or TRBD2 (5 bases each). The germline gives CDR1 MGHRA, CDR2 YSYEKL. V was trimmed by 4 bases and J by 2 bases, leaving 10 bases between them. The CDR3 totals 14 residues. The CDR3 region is CASSPGPHTDTQYF. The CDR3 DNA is TGCGCCAGCAGCCCGGGACCGCACACAGATACGCAGTATTTT.

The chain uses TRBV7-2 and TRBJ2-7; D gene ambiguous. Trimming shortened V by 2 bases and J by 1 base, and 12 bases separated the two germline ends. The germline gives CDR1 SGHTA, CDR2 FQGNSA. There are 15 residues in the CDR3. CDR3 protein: CASSLILLASYEQYF. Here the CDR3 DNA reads TGTGCCAGCAGCTTAATTCTACTCGCATCCTACGAGCAGTACTTC.

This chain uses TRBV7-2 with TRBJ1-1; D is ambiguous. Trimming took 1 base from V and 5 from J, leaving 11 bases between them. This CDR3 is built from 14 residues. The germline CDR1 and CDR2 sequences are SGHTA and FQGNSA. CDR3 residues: CASSLGVALTEAFF. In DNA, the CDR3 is TGTGCCAGCAGCTTAGGGGTAGCCTTGACTGAAGCTTTCTTT. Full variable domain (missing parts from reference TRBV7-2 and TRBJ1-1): GAGVSQSPSNKVTEKGKDVELRCDPISGHTALYWYRQSLGQGLEFLIYFQGNSAPDKSGLPSDRFSAERTGGSVSTLTIQRTQQEDSAVYLCASSLGVALTEAFFGQGTRLTVV.

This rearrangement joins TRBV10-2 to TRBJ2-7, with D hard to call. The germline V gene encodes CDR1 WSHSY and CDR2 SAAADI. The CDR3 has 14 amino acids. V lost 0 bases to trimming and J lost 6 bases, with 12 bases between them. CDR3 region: CASSESLAVIEQYF. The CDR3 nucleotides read TGCGCCAGCAGTGAGTCGTTGGCCGTGATCGAGCAGTACTTC.

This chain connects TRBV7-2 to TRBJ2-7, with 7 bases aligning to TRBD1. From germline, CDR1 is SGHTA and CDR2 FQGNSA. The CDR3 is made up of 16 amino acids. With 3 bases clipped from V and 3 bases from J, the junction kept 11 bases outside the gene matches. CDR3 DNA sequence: TGTGCCAGCAGCTTGCCCTCCCCGACAGGGTACTACGAGCAGTACTTC. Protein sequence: CASSLPSPTGYYEQYF.

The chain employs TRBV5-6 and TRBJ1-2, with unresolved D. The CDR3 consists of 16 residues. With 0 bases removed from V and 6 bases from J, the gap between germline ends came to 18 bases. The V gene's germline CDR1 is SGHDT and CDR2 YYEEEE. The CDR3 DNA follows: TGTGCCAGCAGCTTGGTTGGAATAGGGTCCCGTCATGGCTACACCTTC. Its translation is CASSLVGIGSRHGYTF.

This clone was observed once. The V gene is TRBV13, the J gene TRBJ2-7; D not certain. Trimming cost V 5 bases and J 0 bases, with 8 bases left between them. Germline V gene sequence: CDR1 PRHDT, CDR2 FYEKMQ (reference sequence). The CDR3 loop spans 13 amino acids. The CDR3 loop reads CASSPGSSYEQYF. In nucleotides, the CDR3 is TGTGCCAGCAGCCCCGGCAGCTCCTACGAGCAGTACTTC.

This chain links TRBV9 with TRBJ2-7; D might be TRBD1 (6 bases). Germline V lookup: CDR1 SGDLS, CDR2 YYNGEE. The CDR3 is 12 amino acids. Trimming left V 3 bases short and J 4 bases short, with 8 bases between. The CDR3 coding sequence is TGTGCCAGCAGCGAGCAGGGGTACGAGCAGTACTTC. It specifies CASSEQGYEQYF.

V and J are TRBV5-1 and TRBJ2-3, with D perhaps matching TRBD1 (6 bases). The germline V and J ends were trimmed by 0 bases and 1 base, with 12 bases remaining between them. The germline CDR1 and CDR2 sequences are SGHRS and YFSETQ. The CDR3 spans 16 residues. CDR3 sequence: CASSLETGWGTDTQYF. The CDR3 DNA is TGCGCCAGCAGCTTGGAAACAGGGTGGGGCACAGATACGCAGTATTTT.

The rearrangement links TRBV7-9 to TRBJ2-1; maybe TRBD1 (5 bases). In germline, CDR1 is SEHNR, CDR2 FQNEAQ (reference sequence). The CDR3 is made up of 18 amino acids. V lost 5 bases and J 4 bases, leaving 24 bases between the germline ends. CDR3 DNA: TGTGCCAGCAGCCCCAGGGTGGATGGCCGGGCTCTATACAATGAGCAGTTCTTC. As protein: CASSPRVDGRALYNEQFF. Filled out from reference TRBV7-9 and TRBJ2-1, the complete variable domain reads DTGVSQNPRHKITKRGQNVTFRCDPISEHNRLYWYRQTLGQGPEFLTYFQNEAQLEKSRLLSDRFSAERPKGSFSTLEIQRTEQGDSAMYLCASSPRVDGRALYNEQFFGPGTRLTVL.

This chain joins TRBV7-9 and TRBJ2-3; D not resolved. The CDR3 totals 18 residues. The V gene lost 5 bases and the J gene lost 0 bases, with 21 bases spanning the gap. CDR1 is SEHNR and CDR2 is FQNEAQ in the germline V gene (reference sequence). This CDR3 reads CASSRVVATAPSTDTQYF. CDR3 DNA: TGTGCCAGCAGCCGGGTCGTGGCTACAGCCCCTAGCACAGATACGCAGTATTTT.

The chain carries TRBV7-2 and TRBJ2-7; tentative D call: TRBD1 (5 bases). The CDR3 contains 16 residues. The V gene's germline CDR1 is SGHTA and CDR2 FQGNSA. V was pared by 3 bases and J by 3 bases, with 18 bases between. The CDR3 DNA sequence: TGTGCCAGCAGCTTCCCAACCGACAGCCTAAACTACGAGCAGTACTTC. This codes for CASSFPTDSLNYEQYF. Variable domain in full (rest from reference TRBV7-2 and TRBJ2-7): GAGVSQSPSNKVTEKGKDVELRCDPISGHTALYWYRQSLGQGLEFLIYFQGNSAPDKSGLPSDRFSAERTGGSVSTLTIQRTQQEDSAVYLCASSFPTDSLNYEQYFGPGTRLTVT.

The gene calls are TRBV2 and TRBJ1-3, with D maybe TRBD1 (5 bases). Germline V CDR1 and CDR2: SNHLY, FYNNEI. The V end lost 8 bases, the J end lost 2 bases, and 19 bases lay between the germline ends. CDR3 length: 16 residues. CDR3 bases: TGTGCCAGCGGCTCGGACACTCCAATTCCTGGAAACACCATATATTTT. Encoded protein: CASGSDTPIPGNTIYF.

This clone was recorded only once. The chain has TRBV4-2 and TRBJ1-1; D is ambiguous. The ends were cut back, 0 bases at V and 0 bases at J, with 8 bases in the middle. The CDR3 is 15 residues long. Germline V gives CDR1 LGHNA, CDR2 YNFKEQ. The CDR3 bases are TGTGCCAGCAGCCAAGAAGGGTTTATGAACACTGAAGCTTTCTTT. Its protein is CASSQEGFMNTEAFF.

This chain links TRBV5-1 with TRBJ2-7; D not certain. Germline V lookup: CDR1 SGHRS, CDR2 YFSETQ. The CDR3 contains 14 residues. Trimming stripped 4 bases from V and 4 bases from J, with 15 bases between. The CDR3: CASSTPGSSYEQYF. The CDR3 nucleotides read TGCGCCAGCAGCACTCCGGGCAGCTCGTACGAGCAGTACTTC.